The 29 T cell receptor beta chains listed next were all sequenced from one sample in a study of blood T cell repertoires in COVID-19 (dated by TCRdb to 2019 to 2021). The library was prepared using the immunoSEQ multiplex PCR assay. TCRdb took over this immuneACCESS table, retaining in-frame rearrangements with V and J assigned. Such tables are incomplete; in checked studies, under half of the missing clones stem from an unresolved V gene, and the remainder is unexplained. For this sample the table gives hundreds of thousands of clones, of which 88% were detected only once. The ten largest clones take up 0.99% of the sample. Sequenced sample: peripheral blood. The receptors here all came from a woman between 35 and 50 years old who had recovered from COVID-19.

This clone was detected only once. The chain is built from TRBV4-2 and TRBJ1-4; no reliable D call. V was pared by 1 base and J by 0 bases, with 6 bases between. In germline, CDR1 is LGHNA, CDR2 YNFKEQ. The CDR3 is 15 amino acids. The CDR3 here is CASSQVSATNEKLFF. The CDR3 nucleotides are TGTGCCAGCAGCCAAGTATCTGCAACTAATGAAAAACTGTTTTTT.

The gene calls are TRBV19 and TRBJ1-2; D not resolved. Trimming shortened V by 6 bases and J by 5 bases, and 16 bases separated the two germline ends. CDR1 and CDR2 (germline): LNHDA, SQIVND (reference sequence). This CDR3 spans 14 amino acids. This CDR3 is CASRPREARYGYTF. The DNA for the CDR3 is TGTGCCAGTAGGCCTAGGGAGGCCCGATATGGCTACACCTTC. The full variable domain, rest sourced from reference TRBV19 and TRBJ1-2, is DGGITQSPKYLFRKEGQNVTLSCEQNLNHDAMYWYRQDPGQGLRLIYYSQIVNDFQKGDIAEGYSVSREKKESFPLTVTSAQKNPTAFYLCASRPREARYGYTFGSGTRLTVV.

V is TRBV5-8 and J is TRBJ1-1; 8 bases are shared with TRBD1. Germline V gene sequence: CDR1 SGHTS, CDR2 YDEGEE. This CDR3 has 15 residues. The junction had 14 bases not matched to a gene; V was cut back by 2 bases and J by 11 bases. The CDR3 loop reads CASSFGGWQGARAFF. The DNA of the CDR3 is TGTGCCAGCAGCTTCGGTGGGTGGCAGGGGGCCAGGGCTTTCTTT.

The rearrangement joins TRBV7-9 to TRBJ2-1; perhaps TRBD2 as D (6 bases). The CDR3 length is 16 residues. Germline CDR1 is SEHNR and CDR2 is FQNEAQ (reference sequence). V gave up 0 bases and J gave up 0 bases, with 9 bases separating them. CDR3 residues: CASSLALAPSYNEQFF. In DNA, the CDR3 is TGTGCCAGCAGCTTAGCGCTAGCGCCCTCCTACAATGAGCAGTTCTTC.

V usage is TRBV15 and J usage is TRBJ1-2; no reliable D call. CDR1 is LNHNV and CDR2 is YYDKDF in the germline V gene (reference sequence). The germline V and J ends were trimmed by 1 base and 2 bases, with 8 bases remaining between them. This CDR3 has 14 amino acids. This chain's CDR3 is CATSRGGRNYGYTF. The CDR3 bases are TGTGCCACCAGCAGAGGCGGCCGCAACTATGGCTACACCTTC.

J is TRBJ1-1 and V is TRBV11-2; no clear D. This CDR3 spans 16 amino acids. CDR1 is SGHAT, CDR2 FQNNGV, per germline. The ends were cut back, 5 bases at V and 0 bases at J, with 16 bases in the middle. The CDR3 sequence is CASSRAGRALNTEAFF. The CDR3 bases are TGTGCCAGCAGCAGGGCGGGTAGAGCCTTGAACACTGAAGCTTTCTTT.

This chain connects TRBV11-2 to TRBJ1-5; a possible D gene is TRBD1 (5 bases). The germline V gene encodes CDR1 SGHAT and CDR2 FQNNGV. Trimming left V 0 bases short and J 11 bases short, with 11 bases between. This CDR3 contains 13 residues. CDR3 sequence reads: CASSLDRDSSQHF. Here the CDR3 DNA reads TGTGCCAGCAGCTTAGATCGGGACTCGTCCCAGCATTTT.

The V gene is TRBV19, the J gene TRBJ2-1; 8 bases align to TRBD2. The V and J ends lost 7 bases and 8 bases, in that order; junction bases with no gene match: 4. Germline V CDR1 and CDR2: LNHDA, SQIVND (reference sequence). This CDR3 is built from 12 residues. As DNA, the CDR3 is TGTGCCAGTACAGCGGGAGCGGATGAGCAGTTCTTC. The encoded protein is CASTAGADEQFF.

The chain is built from TRBV12-1 and TRBJ2-6; TRBD2 is the table's D call, not checked against the DNA. TRBV12-1 is listed as a pseudogene. The CDR3 runs 14 residues. The CDR3 protein is CASNPGAGANVLTF. CDR3 coding DNA: TGTGCCAGCAATCCGGGGGCTGGGGCCAACGTCCTGACTTTC.

The V gene is TRBV9, the J gene TRBJ2-3; D might be TRBD2 (6 bases). Germline loops: CDR1 SGDLS, CDR2 YYNGEE. The V and J ends lost 6 bases and 2 bases respectively, with 10 bases between them. There are 13 residues in the CDR3. The CDR3 protein is CASNPGVTDTQYF. DNA for the CDR3: TGTGCCAGCAACCCGGGGGTCACAGATACGCAGTATTTT.

This chain joins TRBV7-9 and TRBJ1-2; 8 nucleotides align to TRBD1. Germline V gene sequence: CDR1 SEHNR, CDR2 FQNEAQ (reference sequence). The CDR3 covers 12 residues. The V gene end was trimmed by 1 base and the J gene end by 8 bases; junction bases not matched to a gene: 0. The CDR3 protein is CASSLGTGGYTF. The CDR3 DNA reads TGTGCCAGCAGCTTAGGGACAGGGGGCTACACCTTC.

Worth noting for this clone: At one boundary the junction diverges from the germline segment, which might be a read error. The chain recombines TRBV7-7 with TRBJ2-5, with 7 bases identical to TRBD1. CDR1 and CDR2 (germline): SSHAT, FNYEAQ (reference sequence). CDR3 length equals 16 residues. The CDR3 DNA follows: TGTGCTAGCAGCCGCACCCAAGGGGGCTGGGGAGAGACCCAGTACTTC. The encoded protein is CASSRTQGGWGETQYF.

J is TRBJ2-7 and V is TRBV29-1; 8 positions match TRBD1. Germline V lookup: CDR1 SQVTM, CDR2 ANQGSEA. V shed 7 bases and J 0 bases; nucleotides not matched to a gene: 5. CDR3 length: 13 residues. This chain's CDR3 is CSAGQGYSYEQYF. The CDR3, as DNA: TGCAGCGCCGGACAGGGCTACTCCTACGAGCAGTACTTC.

In DNA form, the CDR3 reads TGTGCCAGCTCACCTAGCAGCCGGGCTAATGAAAAACTGTTTTTT. Translated: CASSPSSRANEKLFF. This chain connects TRBV18 to TRBJ1-4, with D unresolved. CDR1 is KGHSH and CDR2 is LQKENI in the germline V gene. The CDR3 contains 15 residues. V lost 3 bases to trimming and J lost 3 bases, with 11 bases between them.

To note about this clone: At the DNA level, this CDR3 is encoded by other sequences in the same sample as well. The chain employs TRBV18 and TRBJ1-6, with D unresolved. Trimming pared 0 bases from V and 3 bases from J, leaving 6 bases between. The CDR3 contains 15 residues. CDR1 is KGHSH and CDR2 is LQKENI in the germline V gene. This chain's CDR3 is CASSPPGSYNSPLHF. CDR3 DNA: TGTGCCAGCTCACCACCCGGGAGCTATAATTCACCCCTCCACTTT.

The rearrangement links TRBV2 to TRBJ2-2; TRBD2 matches 9 bases. Germline CDR1 is SNHLY and CDR2 is FYNNEI. This CDR3 region has 14 residues. With 8 bases clipped from V and 4 bases from J, the junction kept 5 bases outside the gene matches. CDR3 nucleotide sequence: TGTGCCAGCGGCGGGAGGGCCGTCACCGGGGAGCTGTTTTTT. Its protein is CASGGRAVTGELFF.

The sample holds one count of this clone. The chain couples TRBV5-8 to TRBJ2-1, with 12 bases lining up with TRBD2. There are 17 residues in the CDR3. Trimming took 7 bases from V and 9 from J; bases not matched to a gene: 17. Germline-derived CDR1 and CDR2 are SGHTS and YDEGEE. CDR3 in amino acids: CASDTLPLAGGPGEQFF. The CDR3 nucleotides read TGTGCCAGCGACACCCTCCCTCTAGCGGGAGGGCCCGGTGAGCAGTTCTTC.

The chain employs TRBV5-1 and TRBJ1-1; TRBD1 matches at 8 bases. Losses at the gene ends were 4 bases for V and 0 bases for J; bases not matched to a gene: 5. Per the germline V gene, CDR1 is SGHRS and CDR2 is YFSETQ. CDR3 length: 15 amino acids. The CDR3 DNA reads as TGCGCCAGCAGCGCCGGACAGGGTTTGAACACTGAAGCTTTCTTT. It specifies CASSAGQGLNTEAFF.

The chain carries TRBV7-2 and TRBJ1-3, with a weak D call TRBD1 (6 bases). Trimming removed 1 base at V and 0 bases at J, with 10 bases between. Germline-derived CDR1 and CDR2 are SGHTA and FQGNSA. This CDR3 region has 16 residues. The CDR3 sequence: CASSLGQASSGNTIYF. Here the CDR3 DNA reads TGTGCCAGCAGCTTAGGACAGGCGAGCTCTGGAAACACCATATATTTT.

The CDR3 protein is CASSLGGRVDEKLFF. In nucleotides, the CDR3 is TGCGCCAGCAGCTTGGGGGGCAGGGTTGATGAAAAACTGTTTTTT. The chain combines TRBV5-1 with TRBJ1-4, with a tentative D call TRBD1 (5 bases). CDR1 and CDR2 from the germline V gene are SGHRS and YFSETQ. The CDR3 loop spans 15 amino acids. V was cut by 0 bases and J by 6 bases, with 12 bases left in between.

This sequence joins TRBV19 and TRBJ2-1; 9 bases align to TRBD2. Germline V gene lookup returns CDR1 LNHDA and CDR2 SQIVND (reference sequence). V was clipped by 1 base and J by 2 bases; unmatched bases: 6. The CDR3 spans 17 residues. For the CDR3, the DNA is TGTGCCAGTAGTATAGTTGCGGGAGGGCCCCCCTACAATGAGCAGTTCTTC. Translation gives CASSIVAGGPPYNEQFF.

The V call is TRBV20-1, the J call TRBJ2-4; 9 positions agree with TRBD2. The ends lost 3 bases at V and 3 bases at J; junction bases unmatched: 6. Germline CDR1 DFQATT, CDR2 SNEGSKA (reference sequence). The CDR3 is 15 residues long. This CDR3 reads CSASNAGGGKNIQYF. CDR3 nucleotides: TGCAGTGCTAGTAACGCGGGAGGGGGCAAAAACATTCAGTACTTC.

This clone has more than one count but fewer than ten. The gene calls are TRBV7-2 and TRBJ2-5; a possible D gene is TRBD1 (6 bases). The V end lost 4 bases, the J end lost 5 bases, and 8 bases lay between the germline ends. Germline V gene lookup returns CDR1 SGHTA and CDR2 FQGNSA. The CDR3 has 12 amino acids. The CDR3, as DNA: TGTGCCAGCAGCTGGGGGCAGGAGACCCAGTACTTC. Protein sequence: CASSWGQETQYF.

The chain links TRBV4-3 to TRBJ1-2, with D perhaps matching TRBD1 (6 bases). V lost 2 bases and J 0 bases, leaving 16 bases between the germline ends. The CDR3 runs to 17 residues. Germline CDR1 and CDR2: LGHNA and YSLEER. CDR3 nucleotides: TGCGCCAGCAGCCAATCGGTTGGGGGCCGCACTAACTATGGCTACACCTTC. It translates to CASSQSVGGRTNYGYTF.

The chain employs TRBV18 and TRBJ1-2, with 8 bases matching TRBD1. Germline V lookup: CDR1 KGHSH, CDR2 LQKENI. V shed 5 bases and J 3 bases; nucleotides not matched to a gene: 2. CDR3 length: 13 residues. The CDR3 spells CASSGGQDYGYTF. The CDR3 nucleotides are TGTGCCAGCTCAGGGGGACAGGACTATGGCTACACCTTC.

J is TRBJ1-1 and V is TRBV5-5; D perhaps matches TRBD1 (6 bases). The CDR3 is 15 residues long. Trimming stripped 4 bases from V and 4 bases from J, with 17 bases between. Germline assignment: CDR1 SGHKS and CDR2 YYEKEE (reference sequence). The CDR3 coding sequence is TGTGCCAGCAGCGCGGGGGACACCTGGGGCACTGAAGCTTTCTTT. This codes for CASSAGDTWGTEAFF.

The genes are TRBV28 and TRBJ2-3; 11 positions agree with TRBD2. V lost 10 bases, J lost 8 bases, and 11 bases stayed unmatched. The CDR3 spans 14 residues. The germline V gene has CDR1 MDHEN and CDR2 SYDVKM. CDR3 protein: CATQLAGVDATQYF. CDR3 coding DNA: TGTGCCACCCAACTAGCGGGAGTTGATGCTACGCAGTATTTT.

The chain combines TRBV28 with TRBJ1-4, with D perhaps TRBD1 (6 bases). CDR1 is MDHEN, CDR2 SYDVKM, per germline. The CDR3 has 13 amino acids. The V and J ends lost 7 bases and 5 bases respectively, with 11 bases between them. The CDR3 is CASIGGGNEKLFF. The CDR3 DNA is TGTGCCAGCATAGGGGGGGGGAATGAAAAACTGTTTTTT. The entire variable domain, with the rest obtained from reference TRBV28 and TRBJ1-4, is as follows: DVKVTQSSRYLVKRTGEKVFLECVQDMDHENMFWYRQDPGLGLRLIYFSYDVKMKEKGDIPEGYSVSREKKERFSLILESASTNQTSMYLCASIGGGNEKLFFGSGTQLSVL.

The chain carries TRBV6-5 and TRBJ1-5, with no clear D. The CDR3 is 12 residues long. V was clipped by 4 bases and J by 6 bases, with 7 bases between them. Germline CDR1 MNHEY, CDR2 SVGAGI. This CDR3 is CASSSGVQPQHF. CDR3 nucleotides: TGTGCCAGCAGTTCCGGGGTTCAGCCCCAGCATTTT.